What follows are 14 T cell receptor beta chains derived from one specimen sequenced in a study of blood T cell repertoires in COVID-19. The repertoire was sequenced with immunoSEQ multiplex PCR; TCRdb's copy has only in-frame clones and lacks some. The sample lists over 100,000 clones, more than 90% occurring once. The specimen sequenced was peripheral blood. These receptors were taken from a woman aged 45 to 65 with COVID-19, enrolled during active disease.

The rearrangement links TRBV6-2 or TRBV6-3 to TRBJ1-6; D gene ambiguous. This CDR3 spans 13 amino acids. Between the trimmed V and J ends, which lost 5 bases and 7 bases, there was a span of 9 bases. The germline V gene encodes CDR1 MNHEY and CDR2 SVGEGT. This CDR3 reads CASSLQLNSPLHF. In nucleotides, the CDR3 is TGTGCCAGCAGTCTGCAGTTAAATTCACCCCTCCACTTT.

The chain links TRBV7-9 to TRBJ1-1; no firm D call. V lost 5 bases, J lost 1 base, and 8 bases lay in between. Germline V lookup: CDR1 SEHNR, CDR2 FQNEAQ (reference sequence). CDR3 length: 13 residues. CDR3 bases: TGTGCCAGCAGCCCCTCAGGGAACACTGAAGCTTTCTTT. Translating gives CASSPSGNTEAFF. Full variable domain (missing parts from reference TRBV7-9 and TRBJ1-1): DTGVSQNPRHKITKRGQNVTFRCDPISEHNRLYWYRQTLGQGPEFLTYFQNEAQLEKSRLLSDRFSAERPKGSFSTLEIQRTEQGDSAMYLCASSPSGNTEAFFGQGTRLTVV.

V is TRBV5-1 and J is TRBJ1-2; D may be TRBD1 (5 bases). Germline V CDR1 and CDR2: SGHRS, YFSETQ. With 2 bases removed from V and 3 bases from J, the gap between germline ends came to 20 bases. This CDR3 comprises 17 residues. CDR3 DNA sequence: TGCGCCAGCAGCTTAACCGGGACTACCAACTTTCACTATGGCTACACCTTC. It yields the protein CASSLTGTTNFHYGYTF.

The CDR3 is CASDRDFWDTQYF. Written as DNA, the CDR3 is TGTGCCAGCGACCGGGACTTTTGGGATACGCAGTATTTT. This chain uses TRBV2 with TRBJ2-3; maybe TRBD2 (6 bases). The CDR3 length is 13 residues. Trimming took off 8 bases at V and 6 bases at J, with 15 bases between the two ends. Per the germline V gene, CDR1 is SNHLY and CDR2 is FYNNEI.

The chain employs TRBV30 and TRBJ1-3, with D possibly being TRBD1 (6 bases). Trimming pared 2 bases from V and 0 bases from J, leaving 11 bases between. Germline CDR1 is GTSNPN and CDR2 is SVGIG (reference sequence). The CDR3 has 15 residues. This CDR3 reads CAWSFRGSSGNTIYF. The CDR3 coding sequence is TGTGCCTGGAGTTTCAGGGGTTCCTCTGGAAACACCATATATTTT.

In nucleotides, the CDR3 is TGTGCCAGCAGCCCAACGGAGGAGGAGCTGTTTTTT. Amino acids: CASSPTEEELFF. The V gene is TRBV7-6, the J gene TRBJ2-2, with D perhaps TRBD2 (5 bases). Trimming pared 5 bases from V and 10 bases from J, leaving 11 bases between. CDR1 is SGHVS and CDR2 is FNYEAQ in the germline V gene. CDR3 length equals 12 residues.

The genes are TRBV7-2 and TRBJ2-3; D may be TRBD2 (6 bases). Trimming took 5 bases from V and 4 from J, leaving 13 bases between them. Germline-derived CDR1 and CDR2 are SGHTA and FQGNSA. The CDR3 is 14 amino acids. The CDR3: CASSQGGAADTQYF. CDR3 DNA: TGTGCCAGCAGCCAAGGAGGGGCGGCAGATACGCAGTATTTT.

The rearrangement joins TRBV5-6 to TRBJ1-5, with D tentatively TRBD1 (5 bases). V lost 4 bases and J lost 7, with 15 bases in between. The CDR3 extends over 14 amino acids. The germline V gene has CDR1 SGHDT and CDR2 YYEEEE. As DNA, the CDR3 is TGTGCCAGCAGCCTCGGGGGAGGTACGCAGCCCCAGCATTTT. Translation gives CASSLGGGTQPQHF.

The chain uses TRBV5-5 and TRBJ1-5, with 9 bases identical to TRBD1. CDR3 length: 15 residues. Germline V gene sequence: CDR1 SGHKS, CDR2 YYEKEE (reference sequence). V shed 4 bases and J 9 bases; nucleotides not matched to a gene: 11. DNA of the CDR3: TGTGCCAGCAGCATAAATCCCGGGACAGGGAGGCCCCAGCATTTT. The encoded protein is CASSINPGTGRPQHF.

V is TRBV28 and J is TRBJ1-2; 8 bases agree with TRBD1. CDR3 size: 16 residues. Trimming took 5 bases from V and 11 from J; bases not matched to a gene: 19. Germline values: CDR1 MDHEN, CDR2 SYDVKM. CDR3 region: CASSPFAGGASKWYTF. In DNA, the CDR3 is TGTGCCAGCAGTCCCTTCGCAGGGGGCGCGAGTAAGTGGTACACCTTC.

The rearrangement uses TRBV28 and TRBJ2-2; D is possibly TRBD2 (6 bases). V dropped 8 bases and J dropped 6 bases, with 19 bases sitting between them. The CDR3 is made up of 15 amino acids. CDR1 and CDR2 from the germline V gene are MDHEN and SYDVKM. The CDR3 DNA sequence: TGTGCCAGCCTTACGGTCGGGGGATCTTCCGGGGAGCTGTTTTTT. Its protein is CASLTVGGSSGELFF.

CDR3 sequence (DNA): TGTGCCACTTCAGGAGGGCCAAGGGAGACCCAGTACTTC. Its translation: CATSGGPRETQYF. This rearrangement joins TRBV6-6 to TRBJ2-5; D may be TRBD2 (6 bases). The V end was cut by 10 bases, the J end by 5 bases, with 17 bases between. The germline gives CDR1 MNHNY, CDR2 SVGAGI (reference sequence). The CDR3 runs to 13 residues.

This clone came up once. V and J are TRBV19 and TRBJ1-2; the match to TRBD1 covers 8 bases. The CDR3 consists of 14 residues. The trim removed 4 bases at V and 4 bases at J, leaving 5 bases unmatched. CDR1 and CDR2 from the germline V gene are LNHDA and SQIVND (reference sequence). The CDR3 spells CASSTPDRVYGYTF. The CDR3 bases are TGTGCCAGTAGTACCCCGGACAGGGTCTATGGCTACACCTTC.

This rearrangement joins TRBV10-3 to TRBJ1-1, with TRBD1 matching over 12 bases. V trimming: 2 bases; J trimming: 5 bases; junction bases outside the gene matches: 6. The CDR3 length is 16 residues. In germline, CDR1 is ENHRY, CDR2 SYGVKD. CDR3 sequence (DNA): TGTGCCATCAGTGAGCCGGGACAGGGGGCGCGGACTGAAGCTTTCTTT. Its protein is CAISEPGQGARTEAFF.